This T cell receptor beta chain was profiled in a study of blood T cell repertoires in COVID-19. Study-level information: Specimens from acute and convalescent COVID-19 originated in the United States, Italy and Spain. T cells, B-cell-depleted T cells, or PBMCs provided the cDNA or gDNA that served as material.

As processed by the authors: Amplification of reference gene primers was used by the study to estimate nucleated cell counts. Method: immunoSEQ multiplex PCR; TCRdb's copy keeps in-frame clones and lacks some. V and J calls and clone size are as listed in that table; D and trimming were resolved from the DNA. In the table there are 35,000 to 50,000 clones, around 85% of which are singletons. This CDR3 spans 11 amino acids. The V end lost 6 bases, the J end lost 1 base, and 4 bases lay between the germline ends. The sequence was collected from a man between 60 and 70 years old with acute or convalescent COVID-19. The specimen sequenced was peripheral blood. The chain employs TRBV12-3 or TRBV12-4 and TRBJ2-7; D call uncertain. The CDR3 reads CASSVSYEQYF. The CDR3 coding sequence is TGTGCCAGCAGCGTTTCCTACGAGCAGTACTTC.